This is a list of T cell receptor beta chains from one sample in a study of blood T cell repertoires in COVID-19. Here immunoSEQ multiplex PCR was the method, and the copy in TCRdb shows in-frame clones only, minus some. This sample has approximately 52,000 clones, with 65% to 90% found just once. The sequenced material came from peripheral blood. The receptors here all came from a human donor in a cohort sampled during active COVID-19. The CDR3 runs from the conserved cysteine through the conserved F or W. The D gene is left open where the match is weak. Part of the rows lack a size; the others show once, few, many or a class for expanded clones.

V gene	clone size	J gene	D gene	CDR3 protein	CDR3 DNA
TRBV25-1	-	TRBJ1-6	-	CASSGLANSPLHF	TGTGCCAGCAGTGGCCTCGCGAATTCACCCCTCCACTTT
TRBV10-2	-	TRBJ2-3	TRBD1	CASKTGFPDTQYF	TGCGCCAGCAAGACAGGGTTTCCAGATACGCAGTATTTT
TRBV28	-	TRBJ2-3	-	CASSSSGAPDTQYF	-
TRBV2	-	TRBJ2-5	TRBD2	CASSGGWSGSQETQYF	TGTGCCAGCAGTGGGGGGTGGAGCGGGAGCCAAGAGACCCAGTACTTC
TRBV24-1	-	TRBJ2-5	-	CATSDAGVLETQYF	TGTGCCACCAGTGATGCAGGGGTCCTCGAGACCCAGTACTTC
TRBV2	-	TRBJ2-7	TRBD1	CASSLKPVTGGYEQYF	TGTGCCAGCAGCCTCAAACCCGTGACAGGGGGCTACGAGCAGTACTTC
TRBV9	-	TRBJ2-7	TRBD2	CASSPQLAAYEQYF	TGTGCCAGCAGCCCCCAACTAGCGGCCTACGAGCAGTACTTC
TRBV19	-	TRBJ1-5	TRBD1	CASRRTGSHQPQHF	TGTGCCAGTAGGAGGACAGGGTCACATCAGCCCCAGCATTTT
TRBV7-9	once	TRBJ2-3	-	CASSSIRSTDTQYF	TGTGCCAGCAGCTCGATACGGAGCACAGATACGCAGTATTTT
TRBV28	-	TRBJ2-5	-	CASTPPGGQETQYF	TGTGCCAGCACCCCTCCCGGGGGCCAAGAGACCCAGTACTTC
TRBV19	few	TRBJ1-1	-	CAGRGTEAFF	TGTGCCGGCCGGGGAACTGAAGCTTTCTTT
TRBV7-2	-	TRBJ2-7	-	CASSARNRVGYEQYF	TGTGCCAGCAGCGCGCGGAACAGGGTAGGATACGAGCAGTACTTC
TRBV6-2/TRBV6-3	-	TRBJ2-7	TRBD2	CASSLTSGRAYEQYF	TGTGCCAGCAGCCTGACTAGCGGGAGGGCCTACGAGCAGTACTTC
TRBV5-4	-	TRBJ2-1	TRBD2	CASSHGLAGVSSYNEQFF	TGTGCCAGCAGCCACGGACTAGCGGGAGTTTCGTCCTACAATGAGCAGTTCTTC
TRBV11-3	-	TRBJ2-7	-	CASSGIGGPSEQYF	TGTGCCAGCAGCGGAATTGGAGGGCCCTCCGAGCAGTACTTC
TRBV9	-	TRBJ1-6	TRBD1	CASSGAGTGNSPLHF	TGTGCCAGCAGCGGAGCCGGGACAGGGAATTCACCCCTCCACTTT
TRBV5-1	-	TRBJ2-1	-	CASSLTGKSSYNEQFF	TGCGCCAGCAGCTTGACAGGGAAAAGCTCCTACAATGAGCAGTTCTTC
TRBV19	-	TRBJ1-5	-	CASSDSGGVDQPQHF	TGTGCCAGTAGTGATTCGGGGGGGGTAGATCAGCCCCAGCATTTT
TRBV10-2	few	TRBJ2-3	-	CASSESPTSTDTQYF	TGCGCCAGCAGTGAGTCCCCTACTAGCACAGATACGCAGTATTTT
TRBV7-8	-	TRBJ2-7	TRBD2	CASSLRTGGTYEQYF	TGTGCCAGCAGCTTAAGGACGGGGGGGACCTACGAGCAGTACTTC
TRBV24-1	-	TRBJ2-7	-	CATRAGAGPYEQYF	TGTGCCACCAGGGCGGGGGCGGGACCCTACGAGCAGTACTTC
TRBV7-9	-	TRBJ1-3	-	CASSFFSGNTIYF	TGTGCCAGCAGCTTTTTTAGTGGAAACACCATATATTTT
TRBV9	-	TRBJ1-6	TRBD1	CASSPGTAAYSPLHF	TGTGCCAGCAGCCCAGGGACAGCCGCTTACTCACCCCTCCACTTT
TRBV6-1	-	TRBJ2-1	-	CASSDRASWSSYNEQFF	TGTGCCAGCAGTGACCGGGCTAGCTGGAGCTCCTACAATGAGCAGTTCTTC
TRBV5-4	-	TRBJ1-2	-	CASSLKGKDGYTF	TGTGCCAGCAGCTTGAAGGGGAAGGATGGCTACACCTTC
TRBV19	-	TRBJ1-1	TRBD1	CASSMWGQVTEAFF	TGTGCCAGTAGTATGTGGGGACAGGTGACTGAAGCTTTCTTT
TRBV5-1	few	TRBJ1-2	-	CASSLAEGAGYGYTF	TGCGCCAGCAGCTTGGCGGAGGGCGCGGGCTATGGCTACACCTTC
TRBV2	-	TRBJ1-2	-	CASGEGRGGYTF	TGTGCCAGCGGGGAGGGCAGGGGCGGCTACACCTTC
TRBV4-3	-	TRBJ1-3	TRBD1	CASSQETGKMVFGNTIYF	TGCGCCAGCAGCCAAGAGACAGGGAAAATGGTTTTTGGAAACACCATATATTTT
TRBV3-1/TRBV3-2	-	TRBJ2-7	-	CASRQRDIGGEQYF	TGTGCCAGCAGACAACGGGACATTGGCGGCGAGCAGTACTTC
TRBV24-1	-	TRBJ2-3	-	CATSARGRGTDTQYF	TGTGCCACCAGTGCAAGGGGAAGAGGCACAGATACGCAGTATTTT
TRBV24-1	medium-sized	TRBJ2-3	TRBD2	CATSDPSGASTDTQYF	TGTGCCACCAGTGACCCTAGCGGGGCTAGCACAGATACGCAGTATTTT
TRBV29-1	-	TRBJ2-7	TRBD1	CSVEGQGTYEQYF	TGCAGCGTTGAGGGACAGGGGACATACGAGCAGTACTTC
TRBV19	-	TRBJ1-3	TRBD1	CASSRSRDRSSGNTIYF	TGTGCCAGTAGCAGATCCCGGGACAGGAGCTCTGGAAACACCATATATTTT
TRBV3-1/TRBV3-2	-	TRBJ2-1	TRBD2	CASSPGLAGWRNEQFF	TGTGCCAGCAGCCCGGGACTAGCGGGTTGGAGGAATGAGCAGTTCTTC
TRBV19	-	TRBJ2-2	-	CASRRWGSANTGELFF	TGTGCCAGTCGCCGTTGGGGCAGCGCGAACACCGGGGAGCTGTTTTTT
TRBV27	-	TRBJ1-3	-	CASSLTTTGRAGNTIYF	TGTGCCAGCAGCCTTACCACTACAGGGAGGGCTGGAAACACCATATATTTT
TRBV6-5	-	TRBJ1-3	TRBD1	CASSYFRDRGNTIYF	TGTGCCAGCAGTTACTTCCGGGACAGGGGAAACACCATATATTTT
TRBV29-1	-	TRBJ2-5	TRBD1	CSAVGRGQETQYF	TGCAGCGCTGTGGGCAGGGGGCAAGAGACCCAGTACTTC
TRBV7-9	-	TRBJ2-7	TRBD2	CASSRLAGAYEQYF	TGTGCCAGCAGCCGCCTAGCGGGAGCCTACGAGCAGTACTTC
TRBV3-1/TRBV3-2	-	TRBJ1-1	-	CASSQDVQGLGNTEAFF	TGTGCCAGCAGCCAAGATGTCCAGGGCCTGGGCAACACTGAAGCTTTCTTT
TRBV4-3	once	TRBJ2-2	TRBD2	CASSQDRLAGTGELFF	TGCGCCAGCAGCCAAGATCGTCTAGCGGGGACCGGGGAGCTGTTTTTT
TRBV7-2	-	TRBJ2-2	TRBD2	CASSLTSGRAPGELFF	TGTGCCAGCAGCCTGACTAGCGGGAGGGCCCCCGGGGAGCTGTTTTTT